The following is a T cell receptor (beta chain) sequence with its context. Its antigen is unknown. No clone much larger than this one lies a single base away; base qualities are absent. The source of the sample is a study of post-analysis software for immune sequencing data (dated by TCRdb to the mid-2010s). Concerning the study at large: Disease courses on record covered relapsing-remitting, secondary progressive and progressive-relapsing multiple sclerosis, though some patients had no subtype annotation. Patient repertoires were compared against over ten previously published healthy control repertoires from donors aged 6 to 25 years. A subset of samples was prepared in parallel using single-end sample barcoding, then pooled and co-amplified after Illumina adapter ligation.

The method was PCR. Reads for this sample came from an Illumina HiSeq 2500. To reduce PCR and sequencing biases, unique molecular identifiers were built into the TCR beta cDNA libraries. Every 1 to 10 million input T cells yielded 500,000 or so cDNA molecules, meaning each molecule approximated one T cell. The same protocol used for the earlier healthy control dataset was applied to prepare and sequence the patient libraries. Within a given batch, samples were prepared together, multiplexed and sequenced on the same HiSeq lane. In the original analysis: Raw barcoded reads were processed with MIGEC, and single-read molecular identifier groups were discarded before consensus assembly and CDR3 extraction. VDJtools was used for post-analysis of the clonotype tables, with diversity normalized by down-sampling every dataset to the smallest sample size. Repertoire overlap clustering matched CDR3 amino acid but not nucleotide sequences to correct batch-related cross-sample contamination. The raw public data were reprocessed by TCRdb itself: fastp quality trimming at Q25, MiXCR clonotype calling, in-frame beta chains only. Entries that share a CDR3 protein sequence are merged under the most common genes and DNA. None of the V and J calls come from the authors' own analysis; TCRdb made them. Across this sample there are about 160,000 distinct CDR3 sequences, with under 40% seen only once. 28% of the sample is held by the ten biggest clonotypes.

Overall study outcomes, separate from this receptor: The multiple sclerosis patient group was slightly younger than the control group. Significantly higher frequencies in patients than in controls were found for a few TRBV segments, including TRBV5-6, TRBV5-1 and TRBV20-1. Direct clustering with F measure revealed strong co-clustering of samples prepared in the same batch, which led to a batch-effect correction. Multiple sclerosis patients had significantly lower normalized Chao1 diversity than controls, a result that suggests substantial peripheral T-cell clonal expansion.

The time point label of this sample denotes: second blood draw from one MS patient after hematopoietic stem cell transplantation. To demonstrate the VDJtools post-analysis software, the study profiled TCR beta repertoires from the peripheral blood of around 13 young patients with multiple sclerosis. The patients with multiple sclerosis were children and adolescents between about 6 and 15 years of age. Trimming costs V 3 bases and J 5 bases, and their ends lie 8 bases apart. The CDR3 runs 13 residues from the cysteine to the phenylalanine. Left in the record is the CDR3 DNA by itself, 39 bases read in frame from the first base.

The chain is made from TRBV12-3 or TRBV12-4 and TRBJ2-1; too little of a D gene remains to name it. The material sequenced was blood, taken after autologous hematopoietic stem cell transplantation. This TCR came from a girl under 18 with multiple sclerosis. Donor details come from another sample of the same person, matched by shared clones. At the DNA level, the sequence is TGTGCCAGCAGTTTGGGCTTCAACAATGAGCAGTTCTTC. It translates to CASSLGFNNEQFF.